This T cell receptor beta chain was retrieved from a study of blood T cell repertoires in COVID-19 (dated by TCRdb to about 2020). For context, the study as a whole: The collaborator samples originated in the United States, Italy and Spain and spanned the acute and convalescent phases of COVID-19. The material from the prospective study consisted of cDNA or gDNA derived from T cells, B-cell-depleted T cells, or PBMCs. Deeply sampled blood TCRbeta repertoires from subjects exposed to, actively infected with, or recovered from COVID-19 were included in the dataset. The repertoires were released in a freely available public database intended as a resource for research on the immune response to SARS-CoV-2. The samples were drawn from two sources: the first 160 participants of the ongoing ImmuneRACE study, and fewer than 1,500 subjects contributed by 6 global collaborators. Nearly every sample came with metadata listing a de-identified subject ID, COVID-19 status, age in years and sex. HLA class I and class II types, where available, came from metadata supplied by the sample provider rather than from assay-based typing.

General conclusions and limits of the study: The quantity of clinical and demographic metadata differed by source and by participant and was supplied without curation.

TCRbeta CDR3 regions were amplified from genomic DNA by means of the immunoSEQ Assay, a bias-controlled multiplex PCR. The authors processed their data as follows. The number of nucleated cells in each sample was estimated from the amplification of reference gene primers within the assay. To quantify the absolute abundance of each unique TCRbeta CDR3 rearrangement, sequence reads were collapsed and filtered. For each sample, productive Simpson clonality was calculated by taking the square root of Simpson's diversity index across productive rearrangements. In its TCRdb copy, this immuneACCESS table keeps in-frame sequences only and misses some clones. Where compared with another copy, unresolved V genes explain less than half of these, and the others have no known cause. V, J and clone size are taken as reported in that table, and D and trimming were inferred from the DNA itself. Counted in this sample were approximately 230,000 clones; 65% to 85% of them appeared once. Roughly 4.2% of the sample goes to the ten largest clones.

On this clone itself: Its target antigen remains unknown. It has no much larger one-base neighbor in the sample; base qualities were not kept.

Cut back by 3 bases and 3 bases, the V and J ends lie 8 bases apart. The CDR3 starts with the cysteine, ends with the phenylalanine, and has 12 residues. Left in the record is the CDR3 DNA by itself, 36 bases read in frame from the first base. The germline V gene (reference sequence) gives CDR1 as GTSNPN and CDR2 as SVGIG. Whole blood was collected in K2EDTA tubes by collaborating institutions according to the institutions' own protocols. For TCRbeta analysis, collaborator samples were shipped as frozen whole blood, as isolated PBMCs, or as DNA extracted from either sample type. The clonotype comes from a woman between 40 and 50 years old with active or convalescent COVID-19. The chain is made from TRBV30 and TRBJ1-1; a tentative D call is TRBD1 (6 bases match). Sequenced input: peripheral blood. The DNA sequence reads TGTGCCTGGAGGGACAGTCACACTGAAGCTTTCTTT. The encoded protein is CAWRDSHTEAFF.